The 18 T cell receptor beta chains reported below all come from one sample, sequenced in a study of OX40 agonist ivuxolimab in advanced cancers. Libraries were prepared by immunoSEQ multiplex PCR; TCRdb keeps only in-frame clonotypes and omits some of them. The top ten hold about 12% of the sample, which has about 40,000 clones, around 90% seen once. The specimen comprised CD4+ or CD8+ T cells sorted from blood, sampled in a trial of the OX40 agonist ivuxolimab. Source of these receptors: an adult with an advanced solid tumor such as melanoma, head and neck, liver or kidney cancer.

The CDR3 spells CSVGGSYEQYF. The CDR3 DNA reads TGCAGCGTTGGAGGGTCGTACGAGCAGTACTTC. This rearrangement joins TRBV29-1 to TRBJ2-7; TRBD2 might be the D (5 bases). Germline V CDR1 and CDR2: SQVTM, ANQGSEA. CDR3 length: 11 amino acids. The V gene lost 4 bases and the J gene lost 4 bases, with 8 bases spanning the gap.

The rearrangement uses TRBV9 and TRBJ1-5; D is undetermined. The germline V gene has CDR1 SGDLS and CDR2 YYNGEE. The V gene lost 4 bases and the J gene lost 0 bases, with 11 bases spanning the gap. This CDR3 is 15 amino acids long. CDR3 in amino acids: CASSPFPDSNQPQHF. CDR3 bases: TGTGCCAGCAGCCCCTTCCCGGATAGCAATCAGCCCCAGCATTTT. Based on the CDR3 plus reference TRBV9 and TRBJ1-5, the full variable domain is DSGVTQTPKHLITATGQRVTLRCSPRSGDLSVYWYQQSLDQGLQFLIQYYNGEERAKGNILERFSAQQFPDLHSELNLSSLELGDSALYFCASSPFPDSNQPQHFGDGTRLSIL.

By frequency in the sample, this clone is medium-sized. The J gene is TRBJ1-2, the V gene TRBV25-1; D is possibly TRBD1 (6 bases). Germline values: CDR1 MGHDK, CDR2 SYGVNS. Trimming took off 2 bases at V and 4 bases at J, with 14 bases between the two ends. This CDR3 is built from 15 residues. CDR3 amino acids: CASSEGAGTPYGYTF. DNA for the CDR3: TGTGCCAGCAGTGAAGGGGCAGGGACACCCTATGGCTACACCTTC.

This clone has just a few counts. The CDR3 region is CASSLFRGPGQGHGYTF. The CDR3 nucleotides read TGTGCCAGCAGTTTATTTCGGGGACCAGGACAGGGACATGGCTACACCTTC. J is TRBJ1-2 and V is TRBV28; 8 bases agree with TRBD1. Trimming cost V 1 base and J 6 bases; bases outside gene matches: 13. The CDR3 has 17 amino acids. Germline-derived CDR1 and CDR2 are MDHEN and SYDVKM.

This sequence joins TRBV5-1 and TRBJ2-7; no firm D call. The CDR3 is made up of 15 amino acids. Germline V CDR1 and CDR2: SGHRS, YFSETQ. V was clipped by 0 bases and J by 2 bases, with 12 bases between them. This chain's CDR3 is CASSLARPTTYEQYF. The CDR3 DNA follows: TGCGCCAGCAGCTTGGCCCGCCCTACGACCTACGAGCAGTACTTC.

The chain couples TRBV27 to TRBJ2-2, with a possible D match to TRBD2 (6 bases). Trimming removed 2 bases from V and 3 bases from J, with 13 bases in between. The CDR3 extends over 16 amino acids. Germline V gene lookup returns CDR1 MNHEY and CDR2 SMNVEV (reference sequence). The CDR3: CASSLRPGEDTGELFF. Written as DNA, the CDR3 is TGTGCCAGCAGTTTAAGGCCCGGGGAGGACACCGGGGAGCTGTTTTTT.

This clone was observed a single time. The chain combines TRBV6-5 with TRBJ2-5, with TRBD1 matching 9 bases. CDR1 is MNHEY, CDR2 SVGAGI, per germline. The J segment lost 5 bases and the V segment lost 6 bases, leaving 7 bases of the junction unmatched. This CDR3 spans 14 amino acids. The CDR3 nucleotides read TGTGCCAGCAGGGGGACAGGGCCGGGGGAGACCCAGTACTTC. Its translation: CASRGTGPGETQYF.

CDR3 region: CASTPFSGANVLTF. As DNA, the CDR3 is TGTGCCAGCACCCCCTTCTCTGGGGCCAACGTCCTGACTTTC. The J gene is TRBJ2-6, the V gene TRBV7-2; D remains unclear. CDR1 SGHTA and CDR2 FQGNSA come from the germline V gene. Trimming took off 7 bases at V and 0 bases at J, with 7 bases between the two ends. There are 14 residues in the CDR3.

CDR3 nucleotide sequence: TGTGCCAGCACTCTAGGGGGGTGGGGCTCGGGCACTGAAGCTTTCTTT. It yields the protein CASTLGGWGSGTEAFF. This sequence joins TRBV27 and TRBJ1-1; D possibly corresponds to TRBD1 (6 bases). Germline V gene sequence: CDR1 MNHEY, CDR2 SMNVEV (reference sequence). This CDR3 has 16 residues. Trimming stripped 7 bases from V and 4 bases from J, with 22 bases between.

This chain joins TRBV28 and TRBJ1-1; D not certain. The CDR3 consists of 11 residues. The germline V and J ends were trimmed by 2 bases and 4 bases, with 2 bases remaining between them. CDR1 MDHEN and CDR2 SYDVKM come from the germline V gene. The CDR3 is CASSLGTEAFF. DNA of the CDR3: TGTGCCAGCAGTTTAGGCACTGAAGCTTTCTTT.

The DNA for the CDR3 is TGTGCCAGCAGCTCGGGAACTGGCCCATCCTACAATGAGCAGTTCTTC. It translates to CASSSGTGPSYNEQFF. The V call is TRBV11-2, the J call TRBJ2-1; the D gene is possibly TRBD2 (5 bases). Germline loops: CDR1 SGHAT, CDR2 FQNNGV. With 4 bases removed from V and 1 base from J, the gap between germline ends came to 14 bases. This CDR3 is built from 16 residues.

V usage is TRBV6-5 and J usage is TRBJ1-6; D uncertain. V lost 5 bases, J lost 11 bases, and 16 bases lay in between. This CDR3 is built from 14 residues. Germline V lookup: CDR1 MNHEY, CDR2 SVGAGI. The CDR3 DNA follows: TGTGCCAGCAGTCCCGGGCCCCGATGGACACCCCTCCACTTT. Protein product: CASSPGPRWTPLHF.

The rearrangement links TRBV6-5 to TRBJ1-5; 8 nucleotides agree with TRBD1. V shed 4 bases and J 2 bases; nucleotides not matched to a gene: 1. CDR1 is MNHEY, CDR2 SVGAGI, per germline. This CDR3 contains 14 residues. CDR3 in DNA: TGTGCCAGCAGTTGGGGACAGGGCAATCAGCCCCAGCATTTT. Translating gives CASSWGQGNQPQHF.

This chain joins TRBV9 and TRBJ1-5; 9 bases line up with TRBD1. The J segment lost 4 bases and the V segment lost 4 bases, leaving 6 bases of the junction unmatched. Germline CDR1 and CDR2: SGDLS and YYNGEE. This CDR3 has 15 residues. The CDR3 DNA reads as TGTGCCAGCAGCTCCGGGACAGGGACTAATCAGCCCCAGCATTTT. It yields the protein CASSSGTGTNQPQHF. Filled out from reference TRBV9 and TRBJ1-5, the complete variable domain reads DSGVTQTPKHLITATGQRVTLRCSPRSGDLSVYWYQQSLDQGLQFLIQYYNGEERAKGNILERFSAQQFPDLHSELNLSSLELGDSALYFCASSSGTGTNQPQHFGDGTRLSIL.

The genes are TRBV5-1 and TRBJ1-2, with 7 bases matching TRBD1. After removal of 0 bases from V and 4 bases from J, the junction contained 6 bases not matched to a gene. This CDR3 comprises 15 residues. Germline CDR1 is SGHRS and CDR2 is YFSETQ. The CDR3 loop is CASSLGTGPLYGYTF. The CDR3 bases are TGCGCCAGCAGCTTGGGGACAGGACCACTCTATGGCTACACCTTC.

The rearrangement uses TRBV10-3 and TRBJ1-1; possible D gene TRBD1, 5 bases. Germline lookup yields CDR1 ENHRY and CDR2 SYGVKD. This CDR3 is built from 16 residues. V was trimmed by 11 bases and J by 2 bases, leaving 24 bases between them. Here the CDR3 reads CAVTGGTEGPNTEAFF. The CDR3 DNA reads TGTGCCGTCACTGGGGGAACGGAGGGCCCAAACACTGAAGCTTTCTTT.

The chain carries TRBV6-6 and TRBJ2-1; D is possibly TRBD1 (6 bases). Germline assignment: CDR1 MNHNY and CDR2 SVGAGI (reference sequence). Deletions cut 5 bases from V and 7 bases from J, with 12 bases between. The CDR3 has 13 amino acids. CDR3 sequence reads: CASSAGENNEQFF. CDR3 nucleotides: TGTGCCAGCAGTGCAGGGGAGAATAATGAGCAGTTCTTC.

As for this clone: This may arise from a read error, as a much more abundant clone is one base away. J is TRBJ1-1 and V is TRBV11-1; D not certain. The CDR3 runs 15 residues. V was cut by 0 bases and J by 0 bases, with 8 bases left in between. From germline, CDR1 is SGHAT and CDR2 FQDESV (reference sequence). CDR3 loop: CASSLAEGMNTEAFF. The CDR3, as DNA: TGTGCCAGCAGCTTAGCAGAGGGTATGAACACTGAAGCTTTCTTT.